This T cell receptor (beta chain) was sequenced in a study of T cell responses to AZD1222 COVID-19 vaccine. The study, taken as a whole, reports: At 160-218 and 743-854, vaccine-associated CD4 TCRs were dominant, and they spanned spike. The donors showed a predominance of white British ancestry and of females, with possible underestimation of clonal diversity. Spike-specific TCR repertoires showed rising breadth and depth after two AZD1222 doses. None of the repertoires were sampled until the peak T cell response had passed.

Comments on this clone: Its matching antigen is unknown.

The V end lost 0 bases, the J end lost 1 base, and 10 bases lay between the germline ends. Germline CDR1 MDHEN, CDR2 SYDVKM. The CDR3 contains 16 residues. Clones were read by immunoSEQ multiplex PCR, and TCRdb kept only the in-frame ones, dropping some. Of about 200,000 clones in the sample, 85% to 95% were seen once. The sequenced sample was peripheral blood, obtained 28 days after the second dose of the MenACWY control vaccine. V usage is TRBV28 and J usage is TRBJ2-4; a weak D match, TRBD1 (5 bases). The TCR sequence derives from an adult who received the MenACWY meningococcal vaccine as a control. CDR3 sequence: CASSLWAGMAKNIQYF. The CDR3 coding sequence is TGTGCCAGCAGTTTATGGGCAGGGATGGCCAAAAACATTCAGTACTTC. Full variable domain (missing parts from reference TRBV28 and TRBJ2-4): DVKVTQSSRYLVKRTGEKVFLECVQDMDHENMFWYRQDPGLGLRLIYFSYDVKMKEKGDIPEGYSVSREKKERFSLILESASTNQTSMYLCASSLWAGMAKNIQYFGAGTRLSVL.